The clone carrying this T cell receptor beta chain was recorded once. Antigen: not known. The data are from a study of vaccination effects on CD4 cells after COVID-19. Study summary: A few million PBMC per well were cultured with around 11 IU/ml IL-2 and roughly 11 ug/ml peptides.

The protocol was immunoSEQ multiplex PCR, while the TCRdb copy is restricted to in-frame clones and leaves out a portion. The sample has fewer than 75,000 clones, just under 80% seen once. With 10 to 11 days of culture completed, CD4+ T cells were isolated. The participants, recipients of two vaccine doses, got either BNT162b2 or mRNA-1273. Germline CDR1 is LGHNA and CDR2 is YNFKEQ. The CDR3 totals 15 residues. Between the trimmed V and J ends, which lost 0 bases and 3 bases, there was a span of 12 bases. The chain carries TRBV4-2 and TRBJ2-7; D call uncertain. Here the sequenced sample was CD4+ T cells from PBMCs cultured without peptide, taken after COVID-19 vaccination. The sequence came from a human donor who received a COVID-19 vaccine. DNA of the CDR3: TGTGCCAGCAGCCAAGATCTGAGGCAGATCTACGAGCAGTACTTC. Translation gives CASSQDLRQIYEQYF.